This passage covers 22 T cell receptor beta chains from one sample sequenced in a study of CD8 T cells in Susac syndrome. RNA was extracted with the RNeasy kit, and a quantity of roughly 0.45 to 1 ug was reverse transcribed using random hexamers. TCRdb analysed the immunoSEQ multiplex PCR reads with MiXCR anew, one entry per CDR3 protein. The sample contains some 110,000 distinct CDR3 sequences, around 92% of which appear only once. The sample comprised CD4+ T cells from PBMCs. These receptor sequences come from a human donor with multiple sclerosis.

The chain is built from TRBV28 and TRBJ1-5; the D is unclear. The germline CDR1 and CDR2 sequences are MDHEN and SYDVKM. This CDR3 is 16 amino acids long. The germline V and J ends were trimmed by 4 bases and 0 bases, with 13 bases remaining between them. Here the CDR3 reads CASSSLSWNSNQPQHF. The CDR3 DNA follows: TGTGCCAGCAGTTCACTCTCTTGGAATAGCAATCAGCCCCAGCATTTT.

The chain combines TRBV7-9 with TRBJ1-1; D is ambiguous. Germline V lookup: CDR1 SEHNR, CDR2 FQNEAQ (reference sequence). Between the trimmed V and J ends, which lost 5 bases and 3 bases, there was a span of 7 bases. CDR3 length: 12 residues. The DNA for the CDR3 is TGTGCCAGCAGCCCCCGGGACACTGAAGCTTTCTTT. This translates into CASSPRDTEAFF.

The chain employs TRBV24-1 and TRBJ2-1; D gene ambiguous. Germline V lookup: CDR1 KGHDR, CDR2 SFDVKD. CDR3 size: 14 residues. Between the trimmed V and J ends, which lost 4 bases and 0 bases, there was a span of 6 bases. The CDR3 region has the DNA TGTGCCACCAGTGACCAGAGCTCCTACAATGAGCAGTTCTTC. It is translated as CATSDQSSYNEQFF.

The CDR3: CASSYSQAPTGQQYF. For the CDR3, the DNA is TGTGCCAGCAGTTACTCGCAAGCTCCTACGGGACAGCAGTACTTC. The rearrangement links TRBV6-5 to TRBJ2-7; D is possibly TRBD1 or TRBD2 (5 bases each). The CDR3 totals 15 residues. Germline-derived CDR1 and CDR2 are MNHEY and SVGAGI. Trimming took off 0 bases at V and 8 bases at J, with 17 bases between the two ends.

V gene TRBV5-6 combines with J gene TRBJ1-2, with D possibly matching TRBD1 (6 bases). The CDR3 loop spans 16 amino acids. Trimming removed 1 base at V and 3 bases at J, with 16 bases between. The germline V gene has CDR1 SGHDT and CDR2 YYEEEE. This chain's CDR3 is CASSLTGARGDYGYTF. CDR3 DNA: TGTGCCAGCAGCTTGACGGGGGCGCGCGGAGACTATGGCTACACCTTC.

The chain links TRBV5-1 to TRBJ2-7, with 7 bases fitting TRBD1. This CDR3 comprises 14 residues. V dropped 4 bases and J dropped 2; count of bases not matched to a gene: 6. Per the germline V gene, CDR1 is SGHRS and CDR2 is YFSETQ. CDR3 sequence: CASSLTGQTYEQYF. Written as DNA, the CDR3 is TGCGCCAGCAGCCTCACGGGACAGACCTACGAGCAGTACTTC.

The chain is built from TRBV20-1 and TRBJ2-2; D could derive from TRBD1 or TRBD2 (5 bases each). This CDR3 region has 15 residues. CDR1 is DFQATT and CDR2 is SNEGSKA in the germline V gene (reference sequence). The V gene lost 6 bases and the J gene lost 4 bases, with 18 bases spanning the gap. The CDR3 DNA is TGCAGTGCCTACTGGGGGTCCGGGACCACCGGGGAGCTGTTTTTT. Translating gives CSAYWGSGTTGELFF.

This chain links TRBV2 with TRBJ1-6, with 7 bases matching TRBD1. The CDR3 sequence is 15 residues long. Germline V gene lookup returns CDR1 SNHLY and CDR2 FYNNEI. V was pared by 6 bases and J by 5 bases, with 7 bases of the junction left unmatched. The CDR3 loop reads CASSLQGRNNSPLHF. CDR3 sequence (DNA): TGTGCCAGCAGCTTACAGGGGAGGAATAATTCACCCCTCCACTTT.

The rearrangement uses TRBV25-1 and TRBJ2-3; D perhaps matches TRBD1 (6 bases). CDR1 is MGHDK, CDR2 SYGVNS, per germline. The CDR3 is made up of 13 amino acids. V dropped 4 bases and J dropped 1 base, with 6 bases sitting between them. For the CDR3, the DNA is TGTGCCAGCAGTGGGACAGGCACAGATACGCAGTATTTT. It is translated as CASSGTGTDTQYF.

The CDR3 protein is CSVFEGNQPQHF. CDR3 in DNA: TGCAGCGTTTTCGAGGGTAATCAGCCCCAGCATTTT. The chain carries TRBV29-1 and TRBJ1-5; D gene uncertain. Germline V gives CDR1 SQVTM, CDR2 ANQGSEA. Trimming took 5 bases from V and 4 from J, leaving 9 bases between them. This CDR3 has 12 amino acids.

CDR3 bases: TGTGCCACCCAACAGGGTACCAAAAACATTCAGTACTTC. This translates into CATQQGTKNIQYF. The rearrangement joins TRBV25-1 to TRBJ2-4; D perhaps matches TRBD1 (6 bases). The CDR3 is 13 residues long. The germline V gene has CDR1 MGHDK and CDR2 SYGVNS. V lost 10 bases, J lost 2 bases, and 12 bases lay in between.

The V call is TRBV3-1, the J call TRBJ1-2, with a possible D match to TRBD1 (5 bases). This CDR3 is 12 amino acids long. With 2 bases removed from V and 8 bases from J, the gap between germline ends came to 9 bases. Germline V gene lookup returns CDR1 LGHDT and CDR2 YNNKEL (reference sequence). The CDR3 region has the DNA TGTGCCAGCAGCCAACTCCGGGGGGGCTACACCTTC. This translates into CASSQLRGGYTF.

The V call is TRBV12-3 or TRBV12-4, the J call TRBJ2-7; tentative D call: TRBD2 (7 bases). The V end lost 4 bases, the J end lost 3 bases, and 19 bases lay between the germline ends. The CDR3 runs to 16 residues. CDR3 bases: TGTGCCAGCAGTTCCCATTATGGGGGGGGCAACTACGAGCAGTACTTC. This translates into CASSSHYGGGNYEQYF.

The gene calls are TRBV18 and TRBJ2-5; the D gene is possibly TRBD2 (6 bases). The CDR3 has 15 amino acids. Per the germline V gene, CDR1 is KGHSH and CDR2 is LQKENI. Trimming left V 0 bases short and J 4 bases short, with 12 bases between. In DNA, the CDR3 is TGTGCCAGCTCACCACCGAGCCAGGGAGGAGAGACCCAGTACTTC. This gives the protein CASSPPSQGGETQYF.

The gene calls are TRBV5-1 and TRBJ1-4; D unclear. Germline V CDR1 and CDR2: SGHRS, YFSETQ. There are 13 residues in the CDR3. Trimming shortened V by 3 bases and J by 6 bases, and 9 bases separated the two germline ends. The CDR3 DNA sequence: TGCGCCAGCAGCTCAGAGCCCGATGAAAAACTGTTTTTT. It yields the protein CASSSEPDEKLFF.

Concerning this clonotype: The germline gene is not matched at one end of the junction; a read error may be the cause. The chain employs TRBV3-1 and TRBJ2-3; 9 bases align to TRBD2. Germline V gene lookup returns CDR1 LGHDT and CDR2 YNNKEL (reference sequence). This CDR3 is 13 amino acids long. CDR3: CASSQIAGALPHF. The CDR3 nucleotides are TGTGCCAGCAGCCAAATAGCGGGGGCCCTCCCCCATTTT.

As DNA, the CDR3 is TGTGCCAGCATCCCCGGACGGAATGAAAAACTGTTTTTT. It is translated as CASIPGRNEKLFF. This chain uses TRBV2 with TRBJ1-4; no definite D call. CDR1 and CDR2 (germline): SNHLY, FYNNEI. With 7 bases removed from V and 5 bases from J, the gap between germline ends came to 11 bases. This CDR3 contains 13 residues.

The chain recombines TRBV27 with TRBJ1-2; possibly TRBD1 for D (5 bases). V was clipped by 0 bases and J by 2 bases, with 10 bases between them. The CDR3 length is 15 residues. In germline, CDR1 is MNHEY, CDR2 SMNVEV (reference sequence). The CDR3 DNA follows: TGTGCCAGCAGTTTATCGATCGCAGGGAACTATGGCTACACCTTC. Its translation: CASSLSIAGNYGYTF.

This clonotype has only a few counts. The V call is TRBV12-3 or TRBV12-4, the J call TRBJ1-2; D gene unclear. V shed 3 bases and J shed 0 bases, with 5 bases lying between them. CDR3 length equals 13 residues. CDR3 DNA: TGTGCCAGCAGTTTGAATTCTAACTATGGCTACACCTTC. Protein sequence: CASSLNSNYGYTF.

The chain employs TRBV29-1 and TRBJ2-3; TRBD2 matches at 10 bases. The CDR3 is made up of 14 amino acids. CDR1 is SQVTM and CDR2 is ANQGSEA in the germline V gene. The V segment lost 4 bases and the J segment 5 bases; nucleotides outside the gene matches: 6. CDR3 sequence (DNA): TGCAGCGTTGGAATAGCGGGGGGCCGAGATACGCAGTATTTT. Amino acid sequence: CSVGIAGGRDTQYF.

This clonotype was seen a single time. This rearrangement joins TRBV3-1 to TRBJ2-1; no clear D gene. The germline gives CDR1 LGHDT, CDR2 YNNKEL (reference sequence). The germline V and J ends were trimmed by 6 bases and 9 bases, with 15 bases remaining between them. The CDR3 runs 13 residues. The CDR3 loop reads CASSRRPETEQFF. The CDR3 DNA reads as TGTGCCAGCAGTCGAAGGCCTGAAACTGAGCAGTTCTTC.

This clonotype was counted only a few times. The chain is built from TRBV5-6 and TRBJ1-1; TRBD1 might be the D (5 bases). V was cut by 6 bases and J by 3 bases, with 9 bases left in between. The CDR3 contains 12 residues. Germline V gives CDR1 SGHDT, CDR2 YYEEEE. DNA of the CDR3: TGTGCCAGCACCCAAGGGGACACTGAAGCTTTCTTT. The encoded protein is CASTQGDTEAFF.